This entry concerns a single TCR beta chain. This entry is derived from a study of blood T cell repertoires in COVID-19. Recovered status in Cohort 3 required two negative PCRs, clearance, or symptom resolution. Repertoires were generated with immunoSEQ multiplex PCR, while TCRdb's copy carries only in-frame clones and drops some. This table has some 430,000 clones, less than 95% appearing once. Trimming at V came to 4 bases and at J to 4 bases, leaving 7 bases not matched to a gene. This CDR3 region has 15 residues. Germline-derived CDR1 and CDR2 are SGDLS and YYNGEE. The chain uses TRBV9 and TRBJ2-3, with 9 nucleotides matching TRBD2. Sequencing was done on a sample of PBMCs or T cells enriched from blood (not recorded which). This clonotype was sampled from a man younger than 35 who had recovered from COVID-19. The CDR3 reads CASSPTAGGPDTQYF. The CDR3 bases are TGTGCCAGCAGCCCGACGGCGGGGGGGCCAGATACGCAGTATTTT.